Detailed here is one T cell receptor (beta chain). These data are taken from a study of cytomegalovirus exposure and HLA in healthy donors. Whole-study context: Among about 179 million T cells, an earlier analysis found 90 million to 130 million unique TCR beta sequences.

The CDR3 covers 13 residues. Trimming cost V 0 bases and J 0 bases, with 3 bases left between them. CDR1 SGDLS and CDR2 YYNGEE come from the germline V gene. PCR amplification relied on 60 Vbeta primers (plus 13 Jbeta primers). Libraries were prepared by immunoSEQ multiplex PCR; TCRdb keeps only in-frame clonotypes and omits some of them. The top ten hold over 6.5% of the sample, which has approximately 110,000 clones, roughly 80% seen once. V gene TRBV9 combines with J gene TRBJ1-1; D gene ambiguous. This TCR was recovered from a woman in her 40s in good health and CMV-seropositive. The sample consisted of PBMCs. This chain's CDR3 is CASSVDMNTEAFF. The CDR3 DNA follows: TGTGCCAGCAGCGTAGATATGAACACTGAAGCTTTCTTT.